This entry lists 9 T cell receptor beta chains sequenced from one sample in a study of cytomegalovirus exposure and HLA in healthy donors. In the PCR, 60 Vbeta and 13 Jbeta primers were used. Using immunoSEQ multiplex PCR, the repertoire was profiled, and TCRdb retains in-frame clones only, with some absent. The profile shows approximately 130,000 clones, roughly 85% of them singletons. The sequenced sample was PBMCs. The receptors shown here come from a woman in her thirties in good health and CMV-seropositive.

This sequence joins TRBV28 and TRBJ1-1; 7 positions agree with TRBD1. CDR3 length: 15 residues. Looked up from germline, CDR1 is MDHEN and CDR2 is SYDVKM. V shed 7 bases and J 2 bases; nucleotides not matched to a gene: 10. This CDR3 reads CASIEGGRGNTEAFF. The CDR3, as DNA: TGTGCCAGCATAGAAGGGGGCAGGGGAAACACTGAAGCTTTCTTT.

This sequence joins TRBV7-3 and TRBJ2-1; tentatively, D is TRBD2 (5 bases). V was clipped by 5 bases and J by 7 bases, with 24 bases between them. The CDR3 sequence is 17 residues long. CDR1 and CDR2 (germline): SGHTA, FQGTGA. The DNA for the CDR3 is TGTGCCAGCAGCCCTCCAAGAGGGCCCGACCACCCAAATGAGCAGTTCTTC. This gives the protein CASSPPRGPDHPNEQFF.

The CDR3 DNA reads TGTGCCGCCCCCCAGGGGAATGGCTACACCTTC. It translates to CAAPQGNGYTF. The chain has TRBV30 and TRBJ1-2; possible D gene TRBD1, 6 bases. Trimming pared 8 bases from V and 6 bases from J, leaving 13 bases between. CDR3 size: 11 residues. Germline V gene data show CDR1 as GTSNPN and CDR2 as SVGIG (reference sequence).

The CDR3: CASSPRLYRESYGYTF. Written as DNA, the CDR3 is TGTGCCAGCAGCCCCCGCCTCTACCGGGAGAGCTATGGCTACACCTTC. This chain joins TRBV7-9 and TRBJ1-2; D gene unclear. The germline V gene encodes CDR1 SEHNR and CDR2 FQNEAQ (reference sequence). V lost 5 bases and J 4 bases, leaving 20 bases between the germline ends. This CDR3 is built from 16 residues.

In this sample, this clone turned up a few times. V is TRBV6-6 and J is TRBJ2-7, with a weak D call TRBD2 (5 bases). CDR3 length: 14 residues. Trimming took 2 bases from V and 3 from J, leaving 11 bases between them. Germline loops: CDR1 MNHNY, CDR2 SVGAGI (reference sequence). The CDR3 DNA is TGTGCCAGCAGTTACACCGCGGGTAGCTACGAGCAGTACTTC. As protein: CASSYTAGSYEQYF.

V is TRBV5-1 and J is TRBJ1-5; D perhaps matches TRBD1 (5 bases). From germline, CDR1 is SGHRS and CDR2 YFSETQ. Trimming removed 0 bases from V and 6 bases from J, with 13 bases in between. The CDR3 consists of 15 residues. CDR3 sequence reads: CASSLAGGVTQPQHF. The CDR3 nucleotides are TGCGCCAGCAGCTTGGCGGGGGGGGTGACTCAGCCCCAGCATTTT.

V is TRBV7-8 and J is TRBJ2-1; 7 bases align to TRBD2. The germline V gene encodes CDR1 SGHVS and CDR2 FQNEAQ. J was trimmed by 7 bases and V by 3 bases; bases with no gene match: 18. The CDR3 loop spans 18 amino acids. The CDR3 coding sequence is TGTGCCAGCAGCTTCTCCTCGGGAGGACGCACCTCCCCAAATGAGCAGTTCTTC. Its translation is CASSFSSGGRTSPNEQFF.

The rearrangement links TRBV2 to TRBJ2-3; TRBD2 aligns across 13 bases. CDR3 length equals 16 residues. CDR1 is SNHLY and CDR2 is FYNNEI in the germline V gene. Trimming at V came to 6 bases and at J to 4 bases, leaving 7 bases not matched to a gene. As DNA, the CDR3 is TGTGCCAGCAGCCCTGGACTAGCGGGAGAGTCAGATACGCAGTATTTT. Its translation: CASSPGLAGESDTQYF.

CDR3 protein: CASSSDTNTEAFF. In DNA, the CDR3 is TGTGCCAGCAGCTCGGACACGAACACTGAAGCTTTCTTT. V usage is TRBV7-6 and J usage is TRBJ1-1; TRBD1 is a possible D gene (5 bases). This CDR3 contains 13 residues. Germline CDR1 SGHVS, CDR2 FNYEAQ. Trimming removed 4 bases at V and 1 base at J, with 7 bases between.